The 28 T cell receptor beta chains given below trace back to one sample, sequenced in a study of blood T cell repertoires in COVID-19. Profiled with immunoSEQ multiplex PCR; TCRdb holds only in-frame clones, not every one. Seen here are 86,000 or so clones, around 86% observed once, and the top ten hold 4.5% to 6%. Sequenced sample: peripheral blood. These receptor sequences come from a man aged 50-59 years with active or convalescent COVID-19.

The chain uses TRBV28 and TRBJ1-1; D is undetermined. Deletions cut 8 bases from V and 5 bases from J, with 15 bases between. This CDR3 contains 13 residues. Germline V gene sequence: CDR1 MDHEN, CDR2 SYDVKM. The CDR3 loop reads CASSGPLRTEAFF. The CDR3 nucleotides read TGTGCCAGCTCGGGTCCCCTTAGGACTGAAGCTTTCTTT. Based on the CDR3 plus reference TRBV28 and TRBJ1-1, the full variable domain is DVKVTQSSRYLVKRTGEKVFLECVQDMDHENMFWYRQDPGLGLRLIYFSYDVKMKEKGDIPEGYSVSREKKERFSLILESASTNQTSMYLCASSGPLRTEAFFGQGTRLTVV.

This clone was observed once. The J gene is TRBJ2-2, the V gene TRBV4-1, with TRBD2 matching over 7 bases. Per germline, CDR1 MGHRA and CDR2 YSYEKL. J gave up 2 bases and V 1 base, and 10 bases lay outside the gene matches. The CDR3 sequence is 18 residues long. The CDR3 DNA reads as TGCGCCAGCAGCCAAGTAGGGACGGGAGGCTTAAACACCGGGGAGCTGTTTTTT. As protein: CASSQVGTGGLNTGELFF.

This chain links TRBV19 with TRBJ1-4; 8 bases agree with TRBD1. There are 15 residues in the CDR3. The germline V gene has CDR1 LNHDA and CDR2 SQIVND (reference sequence). The V and J ends lost 6 bases and 5 bases, in that order; junction bases with no gene match: 8. This CDR3 is CASRAQGQENEKLFF. CDR3 in DNA: TGTGCCAGTAGGGCCCAGGGACAGGAAAATGAAAAACTGTTTTTT. Together with reference TRBV19 and TRBJ1-4, the CDR3 gives the full variable domain: DGGITQSPKYLFRKEGQNVTLSCEQNLNHDAMYWYRQDPGQGLRLIYYSQIVNDFQKGDIAEGYSVSREKKESFPLTVTSAQKNPTAFYLCASRAQGQENEKLFFGSGTQLSVL.

This chain joins TRBV6-2 or TRBV6-3 and TRBJ2-7; a possible D gene is TRBD1 (6 bases). This CDR3 has 13 residues. With 5 bases removed from V and 3 bases from J, the gap between germline ends came to 11 bases. CDR1 and CDR2 (germline): MNHEY, SVGEGT. The CDR3 here is CASSINRVYEQYF. Here the CDR3 DNA reads TGTGCCAGCAGTATTAACAGGGTCTACGAGCAGTACTTC.

The rearrangement links TRBV3-1 (or the pseudogene TRBV3-2) to TRBJ2-5; TRBD2 aligns across 10 bases. The V segment lost 2 bases and the J segment 14 bases; nucleotides outside the gene matches: 2. Per the germline V gene, CDR1 is LGHDT and CDR2 is YNNKEL (reference sequence). The CDR3 runs 11 residues. CDR3: CASSQTSGVYF. CDR3 DNA sequence: TGTGCCAGCAGCCAAACTAGCGGGGTATACTTC.

The V gene is TRBV18, the J gene TRBJ2-3; 7 bases agree with TRBD2. Germline CDR1 KGHSH, CDR2 LQKENI. Unmatched junction bases numbered 3, after V lost 4 bases and J lost 2 bases. The CDR3 extends over 14 amino acids. CDR3 region: CASSRGLNTDTQYF. The CDR3 DNA sequence: TGTGCCAGCTCACGGGGACTAAACACAGATACGCAGTATTTT.

This chain links TRBV27 with TRBJ2-4; 7 bases are a match to TRBD1. The CDR3 has 16 amino acids. CDR1 and CDR2 (germline): MNHEY, SMNVEV (reference sequence). Germline trimming cut 7 bases from V and 0 bases from J; bases unmatched to any gene: 9. CDR3 amino acids: CASTPDRTLAKNIQYF. CDR3 nucleotides: TGTGCCAGCACCCCGGACAGGACTTTAGCCAAAAACATTCAGTACTTC.

The chain is built from TRBV19 and TRBJ1-5; TRBD1 matches at 7 bases. CDR3 length equals 16 residues. V lost 1 base, J lost 7 bases, and 10 bases stayed unmatched. CDR1 is LNHDA, CDR2 SQIVND, per germline (reference sequence). In nucleotides, the CDR3 is TGTGCCAGTAGTATAGCTTCGACAGGGAGTCGCCAGCCCCAGCATTTT. Its translation: CASSIASTGSRQPQHF.

This rearrangement joins TRBV9 to TRBJ1-1; tentatively, D is TRBD1 (5 bases). The CDR3 runs 14 residues. Germline V gene sequence: CDR1 SGDLS, CDR2 YYNGEE. V dropped 2 bases and J dropped 4 bases, with 12 bases sitting between them. This CDR3 reads CASSVTGTFTEAFF. The CDR3 DNA sequence: TGTGCCAGCAGCGTTACAGGTACTTTCACTGAAGCTTTCTTT.

Remarks on this clone: The junction does not match germline at one end; this may be a read error. V usage is TRBV7-9 and J usage is TRBJ2-1; 8 nucleotides align to TRBD1. This CDR3 contains 16 residues. CDR1 SEHNR and CDR2 FQNEAQ come from the germline V gene (reference sequence). The CDR3 coding sequence is TGTGCCAGCAGCCTTGGACAGGGCGATTCCTTCAATGAGCAGTTCTTC. Translated: CASSLGQGDSFNEQFF. Supplemented by reference TRBV7-9 and TRBJ2-1, the full variable domain reads DTGVSQNPRHKITKRGQNVTFRCDPISEHNRLYWYRQTLGQGPEFLTYFQNEAQLEKSRLLSDRFSAERPKGSFSTLEIQRTEQGDSAMYLCASSLGQGDSFNEQFFGPGTRLTVL.

This sequence joins TRBV7-9 and TRBJ2-5; the D gene is possibly TRBD2 (6 bases). The CDR3 is 14 amino acids. CDR1 is SEHNR and CDR2 is FQNEAQ in the germline V gene (reference sequence). Trimming left V 1 base short and J 5 bases short, with 11 bases between. CDR3 amino acids: CASSLDSGFETQYF. As DNA, the CDR3 is TGTGCCAGCAGCTTAGATAGCGGTTTCGAGACCCAGTACTTC.

This clone was seen only a few times. The rearrangement uses TRBV19 and TRBJ2-6, with D possibly being TRBD1 (5 bases). In germline, CDR1 is LNHDA, CDR2 SQIVND (reference sequence). The CDR3 runs 16 residues. V was clipped by 2 bases and J by 1 base, with 9 bases between them. The CDR3 region has the DNA TGTGCCAGTAGTATAACGGCAGGGTCTGGGGCCAACGTCCTGACTTTC. It translates to CASSITAGSGANVLTF.

The chain has TRBV2 and TRBJ2-5; 11 nucleotides match TRBD1. This CDR3 comprises 15 residues. The J segment lost 4 bases and the V segment lost 3 bases, leaving 4 bases of the junction unmatched. Germline V gene sequence: CDR1 SNHLY, CDR2 FYNNEI. CDR3 loop: CASSEDRGLRETQYF. CDR3 coding DNA: TGTGCCAGCAGTGAGGACAGGGGGCTGAGAGAGACCCAGTACTTC.

The chain is built from TRBV19 and TRBJ2-5, with 11 bases identical to TRBD1. The CDR3 sequence is 14 residues long. Germline lookup yields CDR1 LNHDA and CDR2 SQIVND (reference sequence). V shed 6 bases and J 5 bases; nucleotides not matched to a gene: 5. CDR3 nucleotides: TGTGCCAGTAGATCGGACAGGGGGCCGGAGACCCAGTACTTC. Translation: CASRSDRGPETQYF.

J is TRBJ1-3 and V is TRBV9, with D perhaps matching TRBD1 (6 bases). The CDR3 length is 13 residues. The germline gives CDR1 SGDLS, CDR2 YYNGEE. V was shortened by 4 bases and J by 6 bases, with 11 bases between the two germline ends. This CDR3 is CASSYNRENTIYF. CDR3 DNA sequence: TGTGCCAGCAGCTATAACAGGGAAAACACCATATATTTT.

The chain is built from TRBV6-2 or TRBV6-3 and TRBJ1-2; D unclear. The germline V gene has CDR1 MNHEY and CDR2 SVGEGT. The V gene lost 2 bases and the J gene lost 4 bases, with 11 bases spanning the gap. CDR3 length: 14 residues. CDR3 DNA sequence: TGTGCCAGCAGTTACGGCCGGGAGATCTATGGCTACACCTTC. Protein product: CASSYGREIYGYTF.

This clone was observed once. CDR3 sequence: CASNQGAEKLFF. The CDR3 bases are TGTGCCAGCAACCAGGGGGCTGAAAAACTGTTTTTT. This chain connects TRBV2 to TRBJ1-4; 8 nucleotides agree with TRBD1. The CDR3 runs to 12 residues. Germline V gene sequence: CDR1 SNHLY, CDR2 FYNNEI. J gave up 7 bases and V 7 bases, and 2 bases lay outside the gene matches.

V gene TRBV3-1 (or the pseudogene TRBV3-2) combines with J gene TRBJ2-5; 8 nucleotides match TRBD2. V was pared by 0 bases and J by 3 bases, with 3 bases of the junction left unmatched. Germline-derived CDR1 and CDR2 are LGHDT and YNNKEL (reference sequence). The CDR3 spans 15 residues. In DNA form, the CDR3 reads TGTGCCAGCAGCCAAGAGACTAGCGTGAAAGAGACCCAGTACTTC. The encoded protein is CASSQETSVKETQYF.

The CDR3 coding sequence is TGCGCCAGCAGCCCCGAAGGGGGACAGACCCAGTACTTC. Amino acids: CASSPEGGQTQYF. The chain links TRBV5-1 to TRBJ2-5; D may be TRBD1 (6 bases). V lost 4 bases to trimming and J lost 6 bases, with 13 bases between them. This CDR3 is built from 13 residues. The germline gives CDR1 SGHRS, CDR2 YFSETQ.

The chain has TRBV11-2 and TRBJ2-7, with 9 bases identical to TRBD2. Per germline, CDR1 SGHAT and CDR2 FQNNGV. With 5 bases clipped from V and 1 base from J, the junction kept 3 bases outside the gene matches. The CDR3 length is 14 residues. CDR3 loop: CASSSGLASYEQYF. For the CDR3, the DNA is TGTGCCAGCAGCAGCGGACTAGCGTCCTACGAGCAGTACTTC.

The rearrangement links TRBV4-1 to TRBJ2-1, with D hard to call. The germline CDR1 and CDR2 sequences are MGHRA and YSYEKL. The CDR3 is made up of 15 amino acids. Trimming removed 0 bases at V and 2 bases at J, with 8 bases between. CDR3 protein: CASSQDGPTYNEQFF. In nucleotides, the CDR3 is TGCGCCAGCAGCCAAGATGGGCCAACCTACAATGAGCAGTTCTTC.

This clone showed up just once. This rearrangement joins TRBV18 to TRBJ1-1, with D possibly matching TRBD1 (5 bases). V lost 2 bases, J lost 1 base, and 8 bases lay in between. CDR1 is KGHSH, CDR2 LQKENI, per germline. The CDR3 length is 14 residues. The CDR3 loop is CASSPGGGNTEAFF. The DNA for the CDR3 is TGTGCCAGCTCACCAGGGGGGGGGAACACTGAAGCTTTCTTT. The variable domain in full, with the rest retrieved from reference TRBV18 and TRBJ1-1, is NAGVMQNPRHLVRRRGQEARLRCSPMKGHSHVYWYRQLPEEGLKFMVYLQKENIIDESGMPKERFSAEFPKEGPSILRIQQVVRGDSAAYFCASSPGGGNTEAFFGQGTRLTVV.

This chain uses TRBV3-1 (or the pseudogene TRBV3-2) with TRBJ1-1; 8 bases map to TRBD1. From germline, CDR1 is LGHDT and CDR2 YNNKEL (reference sequence). The CDR3 loop spans 15 amino acids. V shed 2 bases and J 7 bases; nucleotides not matched to a gene: 9. The CDR3 sequence is CASSQLGQGEGEAFF. CDR3 coding DNA: TGTGCCAGCAGCCAACTAGGACAGGGAGAGGGTGAAGCTTTCTTT.

The rearrangement uses TRBV19 and TRBJ1-1, with D perhaps TRBD1 (5 bases). This CDR3 spans 17 amino acids. Germline CDR1 is LNHDA and CDR2 is SQIVND (reference sequence). Trimming removed 7 bases from V and 6 bases from J, with 27 bases in between. The CDR3 loop reads CASNTYSPGLKGSEAFF. The DNA for the CDR3 is TGTGCCAGTAATACTTACTCTCCGGGACTCAAGGGTTCTGAAGCTTTCTTT.

The chain joins TRBV27 to TRBJ1-6; D not certain. The CDR3 contains 13 residues. V lost 5 bases to trimming and J lost 7 bases, with 9 bases between them. CDR1 and CDR2 (germline): MNHEY, SMNVEV (reference sequence). Here the CDR3 DNA reads TGTGCCAGCAGTCCTGCGGGGAATTCACCCCTCCACTTT. Residues: CASSPAGNSPLHF.

The chain uses TRBV25-1 and TRBJ1-6; possibly TRBD1 for D (5 bases). V was clipped by 9 bases and J by 0 bases, with 9 bases between them. Germline loops: CDR1 MGHDK, CDR2 SYGVNS. The CDR3 has 14 residues. CDR3 coding DNA: TGTGCCAGTATCGACAGCTCCTATAATTCACCCCTCCACTTT. Translating it yields CASIDSSYNSPLHF.

The chain combines TRBV28 with TRBJ1-2; D not certain. Trimming left V 6 bases short and J 2 bases short, with 10 bases between. Germline V gene data show CDR1 as MDHEN and CDR2 as SYDVKM. CDR3 size: 13 residues. The CDR3 coding sequence is TGTGCCAGCAGCCCCGTGTTAAACTATGGCTACACCTTC. The encoded protein is CASSPVLNYGYTF.

The CDR3 DNA is TGCGCCAGCAGCCCGGGACAGGCGAACGAGCAGTACGTC. Its translation: CASSPGQANEQYV. The V gene is TRBV5-1, the J gene TRBJ2-7, with 8 bases aligning to TRBD1. CDR3 length equals 13 residues. V was clipped by 4 bases and J by 5 bases; unmatched bases: 5. Germline V lookup: CDR1 SGHRS, CDR2 YFSETQ.